Here is one T cell receptor beta chain with its context. In germline, CDR1 is SEHNR, CDR2 FQNEAQ (reference sequence). This CDR3 is built from 15 residues. V lost 5 bases to trimming and J lost 7 bases, with 21 bases between them. Profiled with immunoSEQ multiplex PCR; TCRdb holds only in-frame clones, not every one. The sample includes some 370,000 clones, approximately 89% of them seen just once. This specimen belongs to a study of blood T cell repertoires in COVID-19. Study-wide context: Specimens from acute and convalescent COVID-19 originated in the United States, Italy and Spain. PBMCs, B-cell-depleted T cells, or T cells were the source of the cDNA or gDNA that made up the material.

The clonotype was recovered from a woman in her 30s with COVID-19, enrolled during active disease. The chain couples TRBV7-9 to TRBJ2-7; maybe TRBD2 (6 bases). Sequencing used peripheral blood. CDR3 in DNA: TGTGCCAGCAGCCCAGACCCGGGACGCGCGGGAGAGCAGTACTTC. Its protein product is CASSPDPGRAGEQYF.